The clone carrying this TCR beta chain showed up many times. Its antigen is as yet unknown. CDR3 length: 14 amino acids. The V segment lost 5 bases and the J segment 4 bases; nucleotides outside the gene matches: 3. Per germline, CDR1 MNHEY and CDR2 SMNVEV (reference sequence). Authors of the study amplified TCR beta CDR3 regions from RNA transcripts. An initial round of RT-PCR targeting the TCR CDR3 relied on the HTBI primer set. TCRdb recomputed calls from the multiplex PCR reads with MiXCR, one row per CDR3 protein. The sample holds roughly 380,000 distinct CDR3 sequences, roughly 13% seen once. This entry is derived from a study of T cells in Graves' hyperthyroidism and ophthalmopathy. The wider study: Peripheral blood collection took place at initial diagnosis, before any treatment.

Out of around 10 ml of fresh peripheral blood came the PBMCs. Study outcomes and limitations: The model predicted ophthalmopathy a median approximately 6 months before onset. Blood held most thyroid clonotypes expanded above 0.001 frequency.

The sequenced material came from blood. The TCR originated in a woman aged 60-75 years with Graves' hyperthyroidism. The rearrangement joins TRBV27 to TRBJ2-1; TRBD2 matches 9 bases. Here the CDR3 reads CASSQGLAYNEQFF. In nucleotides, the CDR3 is TGTGCCAGCAGTCAGGGACTAGCTTACAATGAGCAGTTCTTC.